The 23 T cell receptor beta chains given below trace back to one sample, sequenced in a study of CD8 T cells in ankylosing spondylitis. TCRdb fed the 5' RACE reads into MiXCR, producing one record per CDR3 protein. The profile shows approximately 190,000 distinct CDR3 sequences, over 10% of them singletons. Sequencing used blood, either unsorted or a sorted T cell fraction (not recorded which). Receptors originate from a female donor with ankylosing spondylitis or in good health (not recorded which).

The table lists this clonotype with many counts. The chain carries TRBV5-4 and TRBJ1-2; 9 bases are a match to TRBD1. The length of the CDR3 is 17 residues. After removal of 0 bases from V and 8 bases from J, the junction contained 14 bases not matched to a gene. The germline V gene encodes CDR1 SGHNT and CDR2 YYREEE (reference sequence). As DNA, the CDR3 is TGTGCCAGCAGCTTGGTGACAGGGGGGTCAGGGGATCAAGGCTACACCTTC. It translates to CASSLVTGGSGDQGYTF. Full variable domain (outside the CDR3, taken from reference TRBV5-4 and TRBJ1-2): ETGVTQSPTHLIKTRGQQVTLRCSSQSGHNTVSWYQQALGQGPQFIFQYYREEENGRGNFPPRFSGLQFPNYSSELNVNALELDDSALYLCASSLVTGGSGDQGYTFGSGTRLTVV.

The V and J genes are TRBV14 and TRBJ1-2, with D maybe TRBD1 (5 bases). This CDR3 has 14 residues. The V end was cut by 4 bases, the J end by 8 bases, with 17 bases between. In germline, CDR1 is SGHDN, CDR2 FVKESK. The chain's CDR3 is CASSPGTWGGGYTF. As DNA, the CDR3 is TGTGCCAGCAGCCCCGGGACCTGGGGCGGCGGCTACACCTTC. Variable domain in full (rest from reference TRBV14 and TRBJ1-2): EAGVTQFPSHSVIEKGQTVTLRCDPISGHDNLYWYRRVMGKEIKFLLHFVKESKQDESGMPNNRFLAERTGGTYSTLKVQPAELEDSGVYFCASSPGTWGGGYTFGSGTRLTVV.

There are many counts of this clonotype. The V and J genes are TRBV29-1 and TRBJ2-7; TRBD2 aligns across 7 bases. The CDR3 is made up of 14 amino acids. J was trimmed by 2 bases and V by 5 bases; bases with no gene match: 9. Germline CDR1 is SQVTM and CDR2 is ANQGSEA. The CDR3 sequence: CSVSLGGSPYEQYF. Here the CDR3 DNA reads TGCAGCGTTTCGTTGGGCGGGAGCCCCTACGAGCAGTACTTC.

This clonotype was detected many times. The V gene is TRBV30, the J gene TRBJ2-1; D is unresolved. The CDR3 totals 11 residues. Trimming stripped 7 bases from V and 4 bases from J, with 8 bases between. Looked up from germline, CDR1 is GTSNPN and CDR2 is SVGIG (reference sequence). The CDR3 coding sequence is TGTGCCTCTAAATGGTACAATGAGCAGTTCTTC. The encoded protein is CASKWYNEQFF.

This clonotype was seen repeatedly, ten times or more. This chain joins TRBV14 and TRBJ2-7; no definite D call. The V end was cut by 0 bases, the J end by 0 bases, with 6 bases between. CDR3 length equals 14 residues. The V gene's germline CDR1 is SGHDN and CDR2 FVKESK. Here the CDR3 DNA reads TGTGCCAGCAGCCAAGAGGTTAACTCCTACGAGCAGTACTTC. Translation: CASSQEVNSYEQYF.

The chain carries TRBV6-1 and TRBJ2-7; D unclear. The germline V gene encodes CDR1 MNHNS and CDR2 SASEGT. With 5 bases removed from V and 0 bases from J, the gap between germline ends came to 11 bases. The CDR3 spans 14 residues. The CDR3 nucleotides read TGTGCCAGCAGTAGCGTGGGGTTCTCCTACGAGCAGTACTTC. Its protein is CASSSVGFSYEQYF.

This clonotype was detected ten times or more. This rearrangement joins TRBV4-1 to TRBJ2-7; 9 bases align to TRBD2. After removal of 2 bases from V and 6 bases from J, the junction contained 8 bases not matched to a gene. This CDR3 is built from 15 residues. Germline assignment: CDR1 MGHRA and CDR2 YSYEKL. The CDR3 DNA reads TGCGCCAGCAGCCAAAATAGCGGGAGTAACGCCGAGCAGTACTTC. It is translated as CASSQNSGSNAEQYF.

This clonotype was seen ten or more times. This chain joins TRBV7-2 and TRBJ1-3, with a tentative D call TRBD1 (6 bases). Trimming cost V 5 bases and J 3 bases, with 17 bases left between them. Germline V gene lookup returns CDR1 SGHTA and CDR2 FQGNSA. The CDR3 is made up of 16 amino acids. The CDR3 spells CASSPRRDINGNTIYF. The CDR3, as DNA: TGTGCCAGCAGCCCAAGAAGGGACATAAATGGAAACACCATATATTTT.

The chain has TRBV5-1 and TRBJ2-3; D might be TRBD2 (5 bases). V lost 0 bases and J lost 8, with 10 bases in between. CDR1 and CDR2 from the germline V gene are SGHRS and YFSETQ. The CDR3 totals 13 residues. The CDR3 is CASSLEGAGTQYF. The CDR3 nucleotides read TGCGCCAGCAGCTTGGAGGGCGCGGGTACGCAGTATTTT.

About this clonotype itself: A much larger clone sits a single nucleotide away, making a read error possible. The chain employs TRBV28 and TRBJ2-6; a possible D gene is TRBD2 (7 bases). This CDR3 has 15 amino acids. Germline values: CDR1 MDHEN, CDR2 SYDVKM. CDR3 DNA sequence: TGTGCCAGCAGTTTTGCGGGGGCTGGGACCAACGTCCTGACTTTC. It translates to CASSFAGAGTNVLTF.

This clonotype was seen repeatedly, ten times or more. This sequence joins TRBV10-3 and TRBJ2-1, with TRBD1 identical over 9 bases. The CDR3 has 14 residues. V lost 10 bases and J lost 7; bases outside the gene matches: 11. Germline assignment: CDR1 ENHRY and CDR2 SYGVKD. The CDR3 region has the DNA TGTGCCACGGGACAGGGACTGCCCTCAAATGAGCAGTTCTTC. Its translation is CATGQGLPSNEQFF.

A note on this clonotype: A single base separates this from a much larger clone, so it may be a read error. The rearrangement joins TRBV5-1 to TRBJ2-1, with TRBD1 identical over 8 bases. The CDR3 totals 13 residues. Per the germline V gene, CDR1 is SGHRS and CDR2 is YFSETQ. V was clipped by 7 bases and J by 10 bases; unmatched bases: 10. The CDR3 region is CASGLRDRSEQFF. As DNA, the CDR3 is TGCGCCAGCGGCCTCCGGGACAGGTCGGAGCAGTTCTTC.

This clonotype was seen ten or more times. The chain employs TRBV4-3 and TRBJ2-3, with D tentatively TRBD1 (6 bases). The CDR3 length is 15 residues. Germline CDR1 is LGHNA and CDR2 is YSLEER. The germline V and J ends were trimmed by 3 bases and 1 base, with 11 bases remaining between them. The CDR3 reads CASSQGAEGTDTQYF. CDR3 in DNA: TGCGCCAGCAGCCAGGGGGCTGAGGGCACAGATACGCAGTATTTT.

This clonotype was counted a few times. The V call is TRBV12-3 or TRBV12-4, the J call TRBJ2-2, with a tentative D call TRBD1 (6 bases). V lost 2 bases, J lost 4 bases, and 11 bases lay in between. CDR3 length equals 15 residues. The CDR3, as DNA: TGTGCCAGCAGTTTACACAGGGTGGGCACCGGGGAGCTGTTTTTT. Amino acids: CASSLHRVGTGELFF.

In this sample, this clonotype turned up many times. The V call is TRBV20-1, the J call TRBJ1-6, with D unclear. There are 13 residues in the CDR3. V was shortened by 6 bases and J by 10 bases, with 16 bases between the two germline ends. Germline assignment: CDR1 DFQATT and CDR2 SNEGSKA (reference sequence). The DNA for the CDR3 is TGCAGTGCGTCCCCCTCGGAAGGCTCACCCCTCCACTTT. Translation gives CSASPSEGSPLHF.

This clonotype was seen repeatedly, ten times or more. CDR3 loop: CASSLRGGAGYEQYF. DNA of the CDR3: TGTGCCAGCAGTTTAAGAGGGGGGGCTGGTTACGAGCAGTACTTC. The chain links TRBV27 to TRBJ2-7; a possible D gene is TRBD2 (7 bases). Germline V CDR1 and CDR2: MNHEY, SMNVEV (reference sequence). V was clipped by 2 bases and J by 4 bases, with 15 bases between them. CDR3 length: 15 amino acids.

The chain links TRBV7-9 to TRBJ1-1, with no clear D. The CDR3 contains 11 residues. V lost 3 bases and J lost 7, with 6 bases in between. Per germline, CDR1 SEHNR and CDR2 FQNEAQ (reference sequence). The CDR3 here is CASSFTDEAFF. For the CDR3, the DNA is TGTGCCAGCAGCTTCACCGATGAAGCTTTCTTT.

This clonotype was seen ten or more times. The chain carries TRBV3-1 and TRBJ2-3; tentative D call: TRBD2 (6 bases). The ends were cut back, 5 bases at V and 13 bases at J, with 16 bases in the middle. The CDR3 has 12 amino acids. Per the germline V gene, CDR1 is LGHDT and CDR2 is YNNKEL (reference sequence). CDR3 sequence (DNA): TGTGCCAGCAGCTCCGCGGGCGGGACGGAGTATTTT. Translating gives CASSSAGGTEYF.

This chain links TRBV28 with TRBJ2-3, with TRBD1 as a possible D gene (6 bases). Germline CDR1 reads MDHEN; CDR2 reads SYDVKM. V lost 5 bases and J lost 1, with 10 bases in between. This CDR3 contains 14 residues. In DNA, the CDR3 is TGTGCCAGCAGTGGGGGACAAGGCACAGATACGCAGTATTTT. This encodes CASSGGQGTDTQYF.

This chain connects TRBV3-1 to TRBJ2-2, with 16 positions matching TRBD2. The CDR3 extends over 18 amino acids. Looked up from germline, CDR1 is LGHDT and CDR2 is YNNKEL (reference sequence). Trimming removed 11 bases from V and 7 bases from J; junction bases left unmatched: 16. The CDR3 DNA is TGTGCCTGCTCCCAAGCGGGACTAGCGGGAGGGAATCTCGGGGAGCTGTTTTTT. It is translated as CACSQAGLAGGNLGELFF.

There are a few counts of this clonotype. The V call is TRBV6-1, the J call TRBJ2-3; the match to TRBD2 covers 10 bases. The trim removed 5 bases at V and 5 bases at J, leaving 7 bases unmatched. The CDR3 length is 15 residues. In germline, CDR1 is MNHNS, CDR2 SASEGT. This CDR3 is CASSRLAGERDTQYF. Written as DNA, the CDR3 is TGTGCCAGCAGTCGTCTAGCGGGAGAGAGAGATACGCAGTATTTT.

In its sample, this clonotype was seen many times. J is TRBJ1-2 and V is TRBV11-2; D unresolved. In germline, CDR1 is SGHAT, CDR2 FQNNGV. V lost 0 bases and J lost 7, with 9 bases in between. This CDR3 region has 13 residues. The CDR3 spells CASSLEWTGGYTF. As DNA, the CDR3 is TGTGCCAGCAGCTTAGAGTGGACGGGTGGCTACACCTTC.

The chain uses TRBV28 and TRBJ2-2, with D possibly matching TRBD2 (5 bases). The V gene lost 2 bases and the J gene lost 2 bases, with 18 bases spanning the gap. The CDR3 has 18 residues. CDR1 MDHEN and CDR2 SYDVKM come from the germline V gene. The CDR3 DNA reads TGTGCCAGCAGTTTAAACCTCGGACGGGGTAAAAACACCGGGGAGCTGTTTTTT. It translates to CASSLNLGRGKNTGELFF.